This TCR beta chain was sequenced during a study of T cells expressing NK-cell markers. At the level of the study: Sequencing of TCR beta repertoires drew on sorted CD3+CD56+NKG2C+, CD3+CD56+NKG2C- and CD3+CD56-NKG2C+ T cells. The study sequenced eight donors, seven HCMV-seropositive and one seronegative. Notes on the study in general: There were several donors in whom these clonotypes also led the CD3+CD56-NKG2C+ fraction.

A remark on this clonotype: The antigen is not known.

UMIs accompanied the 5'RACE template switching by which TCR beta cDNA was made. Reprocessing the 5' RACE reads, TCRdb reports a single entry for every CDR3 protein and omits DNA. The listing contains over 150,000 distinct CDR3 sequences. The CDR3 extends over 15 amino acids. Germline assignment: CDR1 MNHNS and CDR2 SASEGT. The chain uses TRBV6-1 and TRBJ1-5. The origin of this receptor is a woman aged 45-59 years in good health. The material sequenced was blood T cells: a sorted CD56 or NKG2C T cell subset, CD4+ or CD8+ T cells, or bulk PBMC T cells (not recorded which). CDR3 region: CASREPRQIHQPQHF.